This T cell receptor beta chain was identified in a study of radiotherapy plus CTLA-4 blockade in lung cancer. On the study more broadly: Of all patients, approximately 20% responded objectively and about 34% showed disease control. Study results and limitations: Blood TCR clones of tumor origin expanded after radiotherapy plus ipilimumab. The best prediction of response reportedly came from early blood T cell clone dynamics, with interferon-beta.

This clone was seen just once. Its specificity is not known. This CDR3 contains 14 residues. Trimming removed 1 base at V and 4 bases at J, with 10 bases between. Germline V gene sequence: CDR1 SGHRS, CDR2 YFSETQ. Here immunoSEQ multiplex PCR was the method, and the copy in TCRdb shows in-frame clones only, minus some. The table includes tens of thousands of clones, about 80% detected once. The sequence was obtained from a human donor with non-small cell lung cancer who had a partial response to radiotherapy plus ipilimumab. The chain couples TRBV5-1 to TRBJ2-3; possibly TRBD1 for D (6 bases). The sequencing here drew on peripheral blood, taken from a patient treated with radiotherapy plus ipilimumab. The CDR3 loop is CASSLPAGADTQYF. In DNA form, the CDR3 reads TGCGCCAGCAGCTTGCCGGCAGGGGCAGATACGCAGTATTTT.